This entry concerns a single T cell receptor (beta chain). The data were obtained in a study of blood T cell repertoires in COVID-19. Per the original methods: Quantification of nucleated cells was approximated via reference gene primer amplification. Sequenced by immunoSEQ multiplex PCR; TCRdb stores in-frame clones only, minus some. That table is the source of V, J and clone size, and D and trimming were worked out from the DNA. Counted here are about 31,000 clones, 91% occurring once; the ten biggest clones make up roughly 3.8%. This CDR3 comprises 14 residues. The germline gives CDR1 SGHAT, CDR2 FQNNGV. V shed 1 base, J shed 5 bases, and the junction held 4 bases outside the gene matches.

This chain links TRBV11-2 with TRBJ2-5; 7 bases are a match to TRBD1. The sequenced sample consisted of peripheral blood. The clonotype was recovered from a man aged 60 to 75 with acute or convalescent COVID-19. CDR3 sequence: CASSLAGTVETQYF. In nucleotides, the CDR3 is TGTGCCAGCAGCTTAGCAGGGACAGTGGAGACCCAGTACTTC.